This record concerns one T cell receptor (beta chain) sequence. No antigen is known for it. The source of the sample is a study of T-cell reconstitution after alpha-beta-depleted transplantation in children. Unique molecular identifiers tagged the TCRbeta library. TCRdb fed the PCR reads into MiXCR, producing one record per CDR3 protein. Here the sample spans more than 300,000 distinct CDR3 sequences, roughly 16% being singletons. This CDR3 spans 13 amino acids. Germline lookup yields CDR1 SGDLS and CDR2 YYNGEE. Trimming took 4 bases from V and 4 from J, leaving 9 bases between them. Broader study findings: A year post-transplant, T-cell counts and diversity derived mostly from newly produced T cells.

The sequencing used PBMCs, mostly from graft donor cells, collected 360 days after TCRalphabeta/CD19-depleted stem cell transplant. This clonotype was obtained from a male patient between 2 and 10 years old who had a stem cell transplant for acute lymphoblastic leukemia, so the T cells may come from the graft donor. This chain joins TRBV9 and TRBJ2-1; D is ambiguous. CDR3 protein: CASSHNRYNEQFF. Written as DNA, the CDR3 is TGTGCCAGCAGCCACAACCGTTACAATGAGCAGTTCTTC. Combining the CDR3 with reference TRBV9 and TRBJ2-1 gives the whole variable domain DSGVTQTPKHLITATGQRVTLRCSPRSGDLSVYWYQQSLDQGLQFLIQYYNGEERAKGNILERFSAQQFPDLHSELNLSSLELGDSALYFCASSHNRYNEQFFGPGTRLTVL.